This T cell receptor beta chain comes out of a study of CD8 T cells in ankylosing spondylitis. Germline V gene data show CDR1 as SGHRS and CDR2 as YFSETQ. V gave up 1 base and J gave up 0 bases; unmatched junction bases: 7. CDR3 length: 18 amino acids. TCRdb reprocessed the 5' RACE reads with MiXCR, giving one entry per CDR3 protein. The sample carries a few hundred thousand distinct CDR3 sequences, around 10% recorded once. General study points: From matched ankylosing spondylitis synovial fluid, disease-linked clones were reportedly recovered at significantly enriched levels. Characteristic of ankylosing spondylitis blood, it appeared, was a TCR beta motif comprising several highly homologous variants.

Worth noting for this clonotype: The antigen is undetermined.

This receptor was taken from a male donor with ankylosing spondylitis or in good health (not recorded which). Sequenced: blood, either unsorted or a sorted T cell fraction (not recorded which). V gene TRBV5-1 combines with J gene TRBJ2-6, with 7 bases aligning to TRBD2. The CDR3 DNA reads TGCGCCAGCAGCTTGTCAGCGGGACTCTACTCTGGGGCCAACGTCCTGACTTTC. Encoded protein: CASSLSAGLYSGANVLTF.